This T cell receptor (beta chain) appears in the sequencing data of a study of T cell responses to AZD1222 COVID-19 vaccine. V gave up 5 bases and J gave up 11 bases; unmatched junction bases: 7. The CDR3 is made up of 12 amino acids. Per germline, CDR1 MDHEN and CDR2 SYDVKM. TCRdb's copy holds only in-frame clones and misses some; the assay was immunoSEQ multiplex PCR. The sample comprises 70,000 to 95,000 clones, 75% to 95% of which are singletons, and roughly 11% rests with the top ten. The J gene is TRBJ1-1, the V gene TRBV28; 8 nucleotides agree with TRBD1. This clonotype originated in an adult who received the AZD1222 COVID-19 vaccine. This specimen consisted of peripheral blood, obtained 28 days after the second AZD1222 dose. The CDR3 sequence is CASSPGQGAAFF. DNA for the CDR3: TGTGCCAGCAGTCCGGGGCAGGGGGCTGCTTTCTTT.